This record covers a single TCR beta chain. This specimen comes from a study of memory CD8 T cells in hepatitis C reinfection. Background on the study: HCV reinfection meant a positive HCV RNA test after two negative tests at least 60 days apart.

Method: immunoSEQ multiplex PCR; TCRdb's copy keeps in-frame clones and lacks some. This table holds tens of thousands of clones, roughly nine tenths found once. As for time point: pre-reinfection, 55 to 20 weeks before reinfection detection. TCR sequencing was done directly ex vivo on sorted cells, without expansion in vitro. Control naive CD8 T cells came from a couple of donors at all three reinfection time points. The CDR3 sequence is 14 residues long. V was trimmed by 0 bases and J by 0 bases, leaving 6 bases between them. CDR1 is SEHNR and CDR2 is FQNEAQ in the germline V gene (reference sequence).

The chain carries TRBV7-9 and TRBJ2-7, with unresolved D. Input material: naive CD8+ T cells sorted from blood. This clonotype originated in a man in his late teens or twenties with hepatitis C virus infection. CDR3 residues: CASSLALSSYEQYF. The CDR3 nucleotides are TGTGCCAGCAGCTTAGCCTTGAGCTCCTACGAGCAGTACTTC.